One T cell receptor beta chain is described in this entry. The CDR3 is 17 amino acids. This entry comes from a study of blood T cell repertoires in COVID-19. Study in general: Sources were T cells, B-cell-depleted T cells, or PBMCs; the material itself was cDNA or gDNA.

As originally analysed: Amplification from reference gene primers served as the basis for estimated nucleated cell counts. TCRdb keeps only in-frame clones here, not all; method: immunoSEQ multiplex PCR. For V, J and clone size, that table is used; D and trimming come from the DNA. The sample carries 250,000 or so clones, 85% to 90% recorded once. The rearrangement uses TRBV21-1 and TRBJ2-7; the table's D call TRBD1 went unverified against the DNA. TRBV21-1 is designated a pseudogene. The sequenced sample was peripheral blood. This TCR was recovered from a man younger than 40 with COVID-19, enrolled during active disease. CDR3 sequence: CASSKSLYSQGLHEQYF. The CDR3 DNA follows: TGTGCCAGCAGCAAAAGCCTATATTCACAGGGTCTTCACGAGCAGTACTTC.